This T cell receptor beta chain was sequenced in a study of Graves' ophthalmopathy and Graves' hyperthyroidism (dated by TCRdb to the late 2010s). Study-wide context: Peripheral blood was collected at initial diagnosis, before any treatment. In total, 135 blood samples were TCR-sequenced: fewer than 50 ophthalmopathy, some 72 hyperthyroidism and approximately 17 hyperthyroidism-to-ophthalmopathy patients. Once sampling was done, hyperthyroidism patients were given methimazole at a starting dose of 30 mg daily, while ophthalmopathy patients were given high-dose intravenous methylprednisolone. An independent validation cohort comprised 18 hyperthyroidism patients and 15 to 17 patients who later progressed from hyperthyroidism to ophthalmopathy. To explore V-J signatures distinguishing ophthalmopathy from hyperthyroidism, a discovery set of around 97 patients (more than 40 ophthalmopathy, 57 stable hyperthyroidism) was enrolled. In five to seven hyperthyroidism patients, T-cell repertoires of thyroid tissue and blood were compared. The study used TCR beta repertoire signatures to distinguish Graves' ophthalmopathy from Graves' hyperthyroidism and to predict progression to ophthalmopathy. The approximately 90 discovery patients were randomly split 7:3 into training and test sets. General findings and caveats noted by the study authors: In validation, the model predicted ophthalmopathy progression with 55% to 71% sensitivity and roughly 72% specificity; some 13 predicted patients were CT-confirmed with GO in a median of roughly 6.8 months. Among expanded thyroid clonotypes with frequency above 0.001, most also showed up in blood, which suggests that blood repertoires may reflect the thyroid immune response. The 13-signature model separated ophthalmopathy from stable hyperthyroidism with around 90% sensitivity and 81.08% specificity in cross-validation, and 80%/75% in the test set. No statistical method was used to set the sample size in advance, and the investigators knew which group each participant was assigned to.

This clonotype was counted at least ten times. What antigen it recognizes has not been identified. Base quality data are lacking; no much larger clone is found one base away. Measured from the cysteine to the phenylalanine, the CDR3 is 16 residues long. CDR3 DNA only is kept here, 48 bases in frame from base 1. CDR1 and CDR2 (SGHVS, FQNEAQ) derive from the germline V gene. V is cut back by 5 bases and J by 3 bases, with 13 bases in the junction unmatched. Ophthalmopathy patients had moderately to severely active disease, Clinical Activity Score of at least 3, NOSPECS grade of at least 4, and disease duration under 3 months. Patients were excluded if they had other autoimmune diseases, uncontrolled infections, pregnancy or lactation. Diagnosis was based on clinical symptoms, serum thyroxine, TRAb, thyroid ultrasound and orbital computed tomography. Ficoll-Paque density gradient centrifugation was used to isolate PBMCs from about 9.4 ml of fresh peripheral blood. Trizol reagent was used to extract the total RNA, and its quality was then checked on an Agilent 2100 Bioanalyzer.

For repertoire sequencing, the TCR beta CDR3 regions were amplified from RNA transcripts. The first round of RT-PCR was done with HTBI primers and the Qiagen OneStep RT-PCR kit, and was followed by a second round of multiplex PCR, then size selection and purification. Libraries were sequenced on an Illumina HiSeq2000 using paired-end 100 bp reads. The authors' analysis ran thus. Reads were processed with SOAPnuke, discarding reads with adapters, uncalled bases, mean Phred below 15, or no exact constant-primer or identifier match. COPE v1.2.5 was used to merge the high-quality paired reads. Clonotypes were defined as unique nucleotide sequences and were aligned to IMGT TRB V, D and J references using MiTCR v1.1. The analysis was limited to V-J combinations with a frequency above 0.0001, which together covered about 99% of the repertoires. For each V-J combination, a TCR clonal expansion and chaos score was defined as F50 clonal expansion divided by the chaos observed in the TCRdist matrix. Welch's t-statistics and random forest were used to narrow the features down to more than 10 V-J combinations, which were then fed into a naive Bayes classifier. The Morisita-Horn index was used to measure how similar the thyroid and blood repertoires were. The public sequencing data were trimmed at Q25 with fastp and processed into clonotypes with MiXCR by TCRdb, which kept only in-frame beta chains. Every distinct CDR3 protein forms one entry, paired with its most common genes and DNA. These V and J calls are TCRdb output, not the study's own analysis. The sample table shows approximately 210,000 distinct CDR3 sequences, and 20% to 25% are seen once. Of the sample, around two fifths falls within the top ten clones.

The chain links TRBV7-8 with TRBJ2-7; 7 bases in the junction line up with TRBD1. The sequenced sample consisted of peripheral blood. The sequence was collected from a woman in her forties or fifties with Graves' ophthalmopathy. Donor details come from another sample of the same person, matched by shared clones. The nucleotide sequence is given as TGTGCCAGCAGCACCCAGCCCGGGACAGAATACTACGAGCAGTACTTC. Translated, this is CASSTQPGTEYYEQYF.